This T cell receptor beta chain derives from a study of cytomegalovirus exposure and HLA in healthy donors. Findings and caveats of the study: Most TCRs appeared rarely, but some public TCRs recurred in many donors. The majority of CMV-associated TCR beta chains were reported as apparently HLA-restricted in a later analysis. In a later analysis, at a false discovery rate of 0.05, 15,000 to 20,000 TCR beta sequences matched HLA alleles.

Note on this clone: Its antigen is as yet unknown.

Primers: 60 Vbeta forward and 13 Jbeta reverse. Measured with immunoSEQ multiplex PCR; TCRdb has only the in-frame clones, and not every one. There are 120,000 to 150,000 clones in the sample; approximately 80% occur only once, and around 5% lies in the top ten. The CDR3 runs to 15 residues. Germline CDR1 reads MNHEY; CDR2 reads SVGAGI. Losses at the gene ends were 5 bases for V and 3 bases for J; bases not matched to a gene: 7. This TCR was sampled from a male donor in good health and CMV-seronegative. The gene calls are TRBV6-5 and TRBJ2-1; 7 nucleotides align to TRBD1. Sequenced sample: PBMCs. Written as DNA, the CDR3 is TGTGCCAGCAGTATCTCCGGGACAGACTACAATGAGCAGTTCTTC. This gives the protein CASSISGTDYNEQFF.